Below, 19 T cell receptor beta chains from the same sample are listed, as sequenced in a study of human T cells and chemical hapten exposure. TCRdb analysed the RACE reads with MiXCR anew, one entry per CDR3 protein. The sample contains tens of thousands of distinct CDR3 sequences, approximately 11% of which appear only once. Stated time point: patch test 3, about 24 weeks after DPC sensitization. Treatment denoted: therapeutic diphenylcyclopropenone sensitization with weekly scalp DPC. This specimen was whole blood, taken in connection with sensitization to the hapten diphenylcyclopropenone (DPC). These receptors were taken from a woman between 45 and 65 years old with alopecia areata. Some clones in this sample may be carry-over from other donors' samples.

CDR3 bases: TGCAGTGCTAGAGATCTCAGGGGGCGGGAGGGCCGAAATGAGCAGTTCTTC. Amino acids: CSARDLRGREGRNEQFF. V gene TRBV20-1 combines with J gene TRBJ2-1; D may be TRBD2 (9 bases). V was cut by 0 bases and J by 7 bases, with 22 bases left in between. The CDR3 spans 17 residues. CDR1 is DFQATT, CDR2 SNEGSKA, per germline (reference sequence).

The chain joins TRBV29-1 to TRBJ2-3; D perhaps matches TRBD2 (6 bases). Germline V gene sequence: CDR1 SQVTM, CDR2 ANQGSEA. This CDR3 is 14 amino acids long. Trimming removed 4 bases from V and 3 bases from J, with 14 bases in between. CDR3 bases: TGCAGCGTTGCTGGGGACTGGGGTACAGATACGCAGTATTTT. It codes for CSVAGDWGTDTQYF.

The chain carries TRBV11-2 and TRBJ2-7; D ambiguous. In germline, CDR1 is SGHAT, CDR2 FQNNGV. Trimming shortened V by 0 bases and J by 5 bases, and 11 bases separated the two germline ends. The CDR3 runs 14 residues. The CDR3 DNA reads TGTGCCAGCAGCTTAGATCTGCCAGGCAACGAGCAGTACTTC. Protein: CASSLDLPGNEQYF.

The rearrangement joins TRBV20-1 to TRBJ2-7; D remains unclear. CDR1 and CDR2 (germline): DFQATT, SNEGSKA (reference sequence). The V end lost 3 bases, the J end lost 6 bases, and 12 bases lay between the germline ends. The CDR3 has 12 residues. The CDR3 spells CSASPVTAEQYF. In nucleotides, the CDR3 is TGCAGTGCTAGCCCGGTTACAGCCGAGCAGTACTTC.

This clonotype occurred a few times. V usage is TRBV7-9 and J usage is TRBJ2-2; no reliable D call. Trimming removed 5 bases from V and 5 bases from J, with 15 bases in between. This CDR3 is built from 15 residues. Per germline, CDR1 SEHNR and CDR2 FQNEAQ (reference sequence). The CDR3 region is CASSPASAKTGELFF. The DNA of the CDR3 is TGTGCCAGCAGCCCCGCCAGCGCCAAAACCGGGGAGCTGTTTTTT.

This clonotype was picked up many times. V gene TRBV2 combines with J gene TRBJ2-4; D is unclear. Germline values: CDR1 SNHLY, CDR2 FYNNEI. The CDR3 length is 15 residues. V dropped 1 base and J dropped 0 bases, with 7 bases sitting between them. CDR3 bases: TGTGCCAGCAGTGAAGAGAGACTAGCCAAAAACATTCAGTACTTC. Its protein product is CASSEERLAKNIQYF. Looking up the rest from reference TRBV2 and TRBJ2-4 gives the full variable domain: EPEVTQTPSHQVTQMGQEVILRCVPISNHLYFYWYRQILGQKVEFLVSFYNNEISEKSEIFDDQFSVERPDGSNFTLKIRSTKLEDSAMYFCASSEERLAKNIQYFGAGTRLSVL.

This clonotype appeared many times. The rearrangement uses TRBV27 and TRBJ1-1, with 7 positions matching TRBD1. The CDR3 totals 14 residues. The V gene end was trimmed by 7 bases and the J gene end by 4 bases; junction bases not matched to a gene: 9. Looked up from germline, CDR1 is MNHEY and CDR2 is SMNVEV (reference sequence). The DNA of the CDR3 is TGTGCCAGCAACCTTAGGGGGCGGGGCACTGAAGCTTTCTTT. Translation: CASNLRGRGTEAFF.

J is TRBJ1-2 and V is TRBV5-5; 7 bases are a match to TRBD1. Germline V gives CDR1 SGHKS, CDR2 YYEKEE (reference sequence). This CDR3 has 12 amino acids. V gave up 4 bases and J gave up 8 bases; unmatched junction bases: 5. The CDR3 protein is CASSLTGKGYTF. DNA for the CDR3: TGTGCCAGCAGCCTGACAGGGAAGGGCTACACCTTC.

This clonotype has ten or more counts. V usage is TRBV20-1 and J usage is TRBJ2-7, with 9 bases fitting TRBD1. The V and J ends lost 6 bases and 6 bases, in that order; junction bases with no gene match: 12. The CDR3 runs to 14 residues. Germline V gene data show CDR1 as DFQATT and CDR2 as SNEGSKA (reference sequence). The CDR3 sequence: CSARQGTGNAEQYF. CDR3 nucleotides: TGCAGTGCGAGGCAGGGGACAGGGAACGCCGAGCAGTACTTC.

Ten or more counts support this clonotype. The chain uses TRBV12-2 and TRBJ1-1; the DNA was not compared with TRBD1, the D call given in the table. TRBV12-2 is a pseudogene. The CDR3 has 13 amino acids. The CDR3 bases are TGTGCAAGTCGCTCCGGGGGGAACACTGAAGCTTTCTTT. This codes for CASRSGGNTEAFF.

This clonotype was found many times. This CDR3 reads CASSFWTGTTGELFF. Written as DNA, the CDR3 is TGTGCCAGCAGCTTCTGGACAGGCACCACCGGGGAGCTGTTTTTT. The genes are TRBV7-2 and TRBJ2-2, with 7 bases matching TRBD1. Germline V gene sequence: CDR1 SGHTA, CDR2 FQGNSA. The CDR3 runs to 15 residues. After removal of 3 bases from V and 4 bases from J, the junction contained 5 bases not matched to a gene.

In its sample, this clonotype was seen many times. V usage is TRBV20-1 and J usage is TRBJ2-7; D gene uncertain. Germline V gives CDR1 DFQATT, CDR2 SNEGSKA (reference sequence). This CDR3 spans 15 amino acids. V lost 0 bases and J 2 bases, leaving 14 bases between the germline ends. The DNA of the CDR3 is TGCAGTGCTAGAGAGGTGGCCCTGAGCCCCTACGAGCAGTACTTC. It codes for CSAREVALSPYEQYF.

This clonotype has a handful of counts. This chain joins TRBV6-5 and TRBJ1-2; D is possibly TRBD1 (5 bases). V was shortened by 4 bases and J by 4 bases, with 10 bases between the two germline ends. CDR1 and CDR2 from the germline V gene are MNHEY and SVGAGI. The CDR3 runs to 13 residues. The CDR3 DNA follows: TGTGCCAGCAGTTCGCCTGACAGCTATGGCTACACCTTC. This encodes CASSSPDSYGYTF.

The chain carries TRBV29-1 and TRBJ2-7, with 10 bases aligning to TRBD2. Germline loops: CDR1 SQVTM, CDR2 ANQGSEA. The junction had 21 bases not matched to a gene; V was cut back by 1 base and J by 3 bases. The CDR3 sequence is 20 residues long. The CDR3 here is CSVEVGSLAGSSARVYEQYF. CDR3 sequence (DNA): TGCAGCGTTGAAGTCGGGTCACTAGCGGGGTCCAGCGCCAGGGTCTACGAGCAGTACTTC.

The sample holds many counts of this clonotype. The chain has TRBV3-1 and TRBJ2-1; possibly TRBD2 for D (6 bases). The CDR3 runs 11 residues. Trimming shortened V by 6 bases and J by 10 bases, and 10 bases separated the two germline ends. Germline CDR1 LGHDT, CDR2 YNNKEL (reference sequence). The CDR3 nucleotides read TGTGCCAGCAGGGGAGGTGGGGAGCAGTTCTTC. It codes for CASRGGGEQFF.

This clonotype came up many times. A junction boundary mismatches the germline segment, possibly from a read error. The J gene is TRBJ1-1, the V gene TRBV5-1, with D perhaps TRBD1 (6 bases). Germline lookup yields CDR1 SGHRS and CDR2 YFSETQ. The CDR3 runs to 13 residues. CDR3 DNA: TGCGCCAGCAGCGTTACAGGGAACCCTGAAGCTTTCTTT. It codes for CASSVTGNPEAFF.

This sequence joins TRBV7-9 and TRBJ1-5; D is undetermined. Trimming took off 10 bases at V and 2 bases at J, with 12 bases between the two ends. Germline assignment: CDR1 SEHNR and CDR2 FQNEAQ (reference sequence). This CDR3 is built from 13 residues. CDR3 sequence: CATGRQGNQPQHF. CDR3 nucleotide sequence: TGTGCCACCGGGCGGCAGGGCAATCAGCCCCAGCATTTT.

This clonotype was seen at least ten times. The rearrangement joins TRBV28 to TRBJ1-2; D ambiguous. The CDR3 is made up of 14 amino acids. Trimming left V 4 bases short and J 5 bases short, with 14 bases between. The germline CDR1 and CDR2 sequences are MDHEN and SYDVKM. The CDR3 is CASSSRPVGYGYTF. The CDR3 bases are TGTGCCAGCAGTTCCCGGCCGGTTGGGTATGGCTACACCTTC.

A few counts support this clonotype. This chain connects TRBV29-1 to TRBJ2-3; perhaps TRBD2 as D (6 bases). CDR3 length: 14 residues. Germline-derived CDR1 and CDR2 are SQVTM and ANQGSEA. V lost 4 bases and J lost 6, with 17 bases in between. CDR3 DNA sequence: TGCAGCGTTGGGATGGAGGGCTCGCGGGATACGCAGTATTTT. It yields the protein CSVGMEGSRDTQYF.